Listed here are 23 T cell receptor beta chains from one sample, sequenced in a study of technical replicates of blood from a handful of donors. TCRdb's table, derived via immunoSEQ multiplex PCR, lists solely in-frame clones and lacks some. The repertoire holds 70,000 to 95,000 clones, with over 90% as singletons. The sample was T cells isolated from PBMCs. These receptors were collected from a human donor in good health.

The chain carries TRBV27 and TRBJ2-2; the match to TRBD1 covers 7 bases. Germline V gives CDR1 MNHEY, CDR2 SMNVEV (reference sequence). The CDR3 loop spans 16 amino acids. Unmatched junction bases numbered 7, after V lost 2 bases and J lost 4 bases. The CDR3 is CASSLIGAGGTGELFF. In nucleotides, the CDR3 is TGTGCCAGCAGTTTAATAGGGGCAGGGGGCACCGGGGAGCTGTTTTTT.

The V call is TRBV28, the J call TRBJ1-2; D remains unclear. Deletions cut 3 bases from V and 5 bases from J, with 28 bases between. This CDR3 contains 19 residues. Looked up from germline, CDR1 is MDHEN and CDR2 is SYDVKM. CDR3 loop: CASSFDLGKKASGTYGYTF. CDR3 nucleotides: TGTGCCAGCAGTTTTGATTTAGGTAAAAAAGCCTCAGGAACGTATGGCTACACCTTC.

This chain uses TRBV11-3 with TRBJ1-4; D unresolved. The CDR3 sequence is 14 residues long. V lost 2 bases, J lost 7 bases, and 11 bases lay in between. The V gene's germline CDR1 is SGHNT and CDR2 YENEEA. As DNA, the CDR3 is TGTGCCAGCAGCTTAAGTGGAGGTGGTGAAAAACTGTTTTTT. Protein product: CASSLSGGGEKLFF.

The chain joins TRBV6-5 to TRBJ2-3, with D uncertain. The CDR3 sequence is 14 residues long. V was shortened by 3 bases and J by 0 bases, with 7 bases between the two germline ends. Per the germline V gene, CDR1 is MNHEY and CDR2 is SVGAGI. The CDR3 reads CASSYGQSTDTQYF. CDR3 bases: TGTGCCAGCAGTTATGGGCAGAGCACAGATACGCAGTATTTT.

The count of this clone is one. The chain uses TRBV28 and TRBJ2-1; 11 bases are a match to TRBD2. Per germline, CDR1 MDHEN and CDR2 SYDVKM. CDR3 length: 18 residues. The trim removed 3 bases at V and 6 bases at J, leaving 13 bases unmatched. The CDR3 nucleotides are TGTGCCAGCAGTTTCCTTTCGGGAACTAGCGGGAGTCTCAATGAGCAGTTCTTC. Translation gives CASSFLSGTSGSLNEQFF.

The chain joins TRBV27 to TRBJ1-1; TRBD1 aligns across 9 bases. CDR1 is MNHEY, CDR2 SMNVEV, per germline (reference sequence). The CDR3 is made up of 18 amino acids. The V segment lost 8 bases and the J segment 3 bases; nucleotides outside the gene matches: 19. The CDR3 DNA is TGTGCCAGCGGTGACCCTTGGACAGGGGAAATAAGGGACACTGAAGCTTTCTTT. Protein: CASGDPWTGEIRDTEAFF.

The V gene is TRBV15, the J gene TRBJ1-4; no definite D call. V was cut by 0 bases and J by 4 bases, with 18 bases left in between. CDR3 length equals 18 residues. Germline CDR1 reads LNHNV; CDR2 reads YYDKDF (reference sequence). The CDR3 protein is CATSRDGFGFAVNEKLFF. Written as DNA, the CDR3 is TGTGCCACCAGCAGAGATGGCTTTGGATTTGCGGTTAATGAAAAACTGTTTTTT.

CDR3 DNA: TGCGCCAGCAGCCAAGGTCCGGGACAGGGGGTCCGCGGGACCCAGCATTTT. It specifies CASSQGPGQGVRGTQHF. J is TRBJ1-5 and V is TRBV4-1; 11 nucleotides line up with TRBD1. V trimming: 1 base; J trimming: 11 bases; junction bases outside the gene matches: 13. Germline CDR1 is MGHRA and CDR2 is YSYEKL. CDR3 length: 17 amino acids.

The chain couples TRBV6-1 to TRBJ2-7; the match to TRBD2 covers 14 bases. The junction had 6 bases not matched to a gene; V was cut back by 1 base and J by 4 bases. The CDR3 is made up of 17 amino acids. Germline V gene lookup returns CDR1 MNHNS and CDR2 SASEGT. CDR3 in DNA: TGTGCCAGCAGTGAAGGACTTGGGACTAGCGGGGGATACGAGCAGTACTTC. It specifies CASSEGLGTSGGYEQYF.

Written as DNA, the CDR3 is TGTGCCAGCAGCTTAAACCCTAGCGGGAGGGCCTACAATGAGCAGTTCTTC. Translated: CASSLNPSGRAYNEQFF. The chain carries TRBV7-9 and TRBJ2-1; 12 nucleotides align to TRBD2. The CDR3 extends over 17 amino acids. J lost 2 bases, V lost 2 bases, and 4 bases had no gene match. Germline-derived CDR1 and CDR2 are SEHNR and FQNEAQ (reference sequence).

CDR3 DNA: TGTGCCAGCAGACCGACGGGACAGCCAAACACCATATATTTT. This codes for CASRPTGQPNTIYF. The genes are TRBV14 and TRBJ1-3, with 7 positions matching TRBD1. CDR1 and CDR2 from the germline V gene are SGHDN and FVKESK. The junction had 8 bases not matched to a gene; V was cut back by 6 bases and J by 6 bases. The CDR3 spans 14 residues.

This clone was recorded only once. The chain recombines TRBV7-8 with TRBJ2-7; 8 bases agree with TRBD1. V gave up 0 bases and J gave up 4 bases; unmatched junction bases: 2. The CDR3 runs 14 residues. Germline V lookup: CDR1 SGHVS, CDR2 FQNEAQ. CDR3: CASSLAWDRYEQYF. The CDR3 region has the DNA TGTGCCAGCAGCTTAGCTTGGGACAGGTACGAGCAGTACTTC.

The chain has TRBV6-5 and TRBJ2-7, with TRBD1 matching over 9 bases. J was trimmed by 5 bases and V by 6 bases; bases with no gene match: 2. This CDR3 region has 12 residues. Germline V gene data show CDR1 as MNHEY and CDR2 as SVGAGI. CDR3 coding DNA: TGTGCCAGCAGCTGGACAGGGGACGAGCAGTACTTC. This sequence encodes CASSWTGDEQYF.

The V gene is TRBV7-8, the J gene TRBJ1-2; 11 positions match TRBD1. The CDR3 runs 13 residues. Per germline, CDR1 SGHVS and CDR2 FQNEAQ. V lost 5 bases to trimming and J lost 6 bases; unmatched junction nucleotides: 2. The CDR3 DNA reads as TGTGCCAGCAGCCGGACAGGGGGCGATGGCTACACCTTC. This encodes CASSRTGGDGYTF.

J is TRBJ1-5 and V is TRBV28; maybe TRBD1 (5 bases). The CDR3 spans 16 residues. Looked up from germline, CDR1 is MDHEN and CDR2 is SYDVKM. Deletions cut 6 bases from V and 5 bases from J, with 20 bases between. DNA of the CDR3: TGTGCCAGCAGCTCCCTCAGGGAGGGCGGGCATCAGCCCCAGCATTTT. This encodes CASSSLREGGHQPQHF. The variable domain in full, completed from reference TRBV28 and TRBJ1-5, reads DVKVTQSSRYLVKRTGEKVFLECVQDMDHENMFWYRQDPGLGLRLIYFSYDVKMKEKGDIPEGYSVSREKKERFSLILESASTNQTSMYLCASSSLREGGHQPQHFGDGTRLSIL.

The chain combines TRBV2 with TRBJ1-5; D may be TRBD1 (6 bases). V was cut by 9 bases and J by 7 bases, with 13 bases left in between. Germline loops: CDR1 SNHLY, CDR2 FYNNEI. The CDR3 contains 12 residues. The CDR3 coding sequence is TGTGCCAGTCACAGGGCTAACCAGCCCCAGCATTTT. It codes for CASHRANQPQHF.

The CDR3 region is CASSVEPGQLAKNIQYF. CDR3 DNA sequence: TGTGCCAGCAGTGTCGAACCGGGACAGCTAGCCAAAAACATTCAGTACTTC. The rearrangement links TRBV6-1 to TRBJ2-4; 7 bases line up with TRBD1. The CDR3 totals 17 residues. V lost 4 bases and J lost 0; bases outside the gene matches: 9. Per the germline V gene, CDR1 is MNHNS and CDR2 is SASEGT.

The chain joins TRBV14 to TRBJ2-7; TRBD2 matches at 10 bases. Trimming cost V 5 bases and J 5 bases; bases outside gene matches: 3. CDR3 length: 13 residues. Germline CDR1 and CDR2: SGHDN and FVKESK. In DNA, the CDR3 is TGTGCCAGCAGCACACTAGCGGGACACGAGCAGTACTTC. Translated: CASSTLAGHEQYF. The full variable domain, rest sourced from reference TRBV14 and TRBJ2-7, is EAGVTQFPSHSVIEKGQTVTLRCDPISGHDNLYWYRRVMGKEIKFLLHFVKESKQDESGMPNNRFLAERTGGTYSTLKVQPAELEDSGVYFCASSTLAGHEQYFGPGTRLTVT.

The rearrangement uses TRBV19 and TRBJ2-3, with D possibly being TRBD1 (6 bases). V was trimmed by 3 bases and J by 2 bases, leaving 12 bases between them. This CDR3 is 15 amino acids long. The germline CDR1 and CDR2 sequences are LNHDA and SQIVND (reference sequence). CDR3 region: CASSIIQGHTDTQYF. CDR3 DNA: TGTGCCAGTAGTATCATACAGGGCCACACAGATACGCAGTATTTT.

This clone was recorded a few times. The chain joins TRBV7-2 to TRBJ2-7, with 8 bases matching TRBD1. CDR3 length equals 14 residues. J lost 3 bases, V lost 5 bases, and 6 bases had no gene match. Germline assignment: CDR1 SGHTA and CDR2 FQGNSA. CDR3 amino acids: CASSARQGFYEQYF. The DNA for the CDR3 is TGTGCCAGCAGCGCCCGACAGGGGTTCTACGAGCAGTACTTC.

This clone was seen a single time. V gene TRBV11-2 combines with J gene TRBJ2-1; 11 bases are a match to TRBD2. V trimming: 2 bases; J trimming: 4 bases; junction bases outside the gene matches: 7. Per the germline V gene, CDR1 is SGHAT and CDR2 is FQNNGV. The CDR3 is made up of 17 amino acids. CDR3 protein: CASSLRDSSGGYNEQFF. DNA of the CDR3: TGTGCCAGCAGCTTAAGGGATTCTAGCGGGGGGTACAATGAGCAGTTCTTC.

This clone was counted a single time. The V and J genes are TRBV28 and TRBJ2-7; 7 bases map to TRBD1. The CDR3 is 19 amino acids. Germline assignment: CDR1 MDHEN and CDR2 SYDVKM. The junction had 20 bases not matched to a gene; V was cut back by 6 bases and J by 0 bases. CDR3 DNA: TGTGCCAGCAGGGGGGTCGGAATGACAGGGTACAAAACCTCCTACGAGCAGTACTTC. It specifies CASRGVGMTGYKTSYEQYF.

V and J are TRBV19 and TRBJ2-2; 9 positions agree with TRBD1. This CDR3 has 14 residues. V lost 8 bases, J lost 4 bases, and 5 bases stayed unmatched. Germline CDR1 reads LNHDA; CDR2 reads SQIVND (reference sequence). The CDR3 DNA follows: TGTGCCAGTCGTACAGGGGGCATCACCGGGGAGCTGTTTTTT. Encoded protein: CASRTGGITGELFF.